This note documents a single T cell receptor beta chain sequence. Under the authors' procedure: Using reference gene primer amplification, nucleated cell counts were estimated. The table came from immunoSEQ multiplex PCR; TCRdb's copy has only in-frame clones and leaves some out. The V and J calls and clone size were taken over from that table, and D and trimming were inferred from the DNA. The sample yields a few hundred thousand clones, around 88% seen once. This record belongs to a study of blood T cell repertoires in COVID-19. Study background: Samples of COVID-19 (acute and convalescent) were obtained from the United States, Italy and Spain. The analysed material was cDNA or gDNA that came from T cells, B-cell-depleted T cells, or PBMCs.

This CDR3 contains 17 residues. Trimming left V 0 bases short and J 7 bases short, with 20 bases between. Looked up from germline, CDR1 is MGHRA and CDR2 is YSYEKL. The receptor was isolated from a man between 25 and 39 years old with acute or convalescent COVID-19. J is TRBJ2-3 and V is TRBV4-1; D perhaps matches TRBD2 (5 bases). The sequenced sample was peripheral blood. The CDR3, as DNA: TGCGCCAGCAGCCAAGACATCTCGCGACGGGGTGAAAATACGCAGTATTTT. The encoded protein is CASSQDISRRGENTQYF.